This TCR beta chain was recorded in a study of T cell responses to AZD1222 COVID-19 vaccine. CDR1 SGDLS and CDR2 YYNGEE come from the germline V gene. With 4 bases clipped from V and 2 bases from J, the junction kept 12 bases outside the gene matches. The CDR3 is 18 residues long. In the case of this clone: Its target is unknown.

Overall study findings and caveats: Nearly half of the spike-specific TCRs reportedly recognize variant regions that carry no mutations. The sample set comprised mostly white British donors with more females, and clonal diversity was possibly underestimated. In all cases, repertoires were sampled only after the peak T cell response.

Assay: immunoSEQ multiplex PCR; the TCRdb copy retains only in-frame clones and omits some. The sample records some 73,000 clones, 75% to 90% being singletons. Analysis merged second doses at about 4 or about 12 weeks. The chain is built from TRBV9 and TRBJ2-2; 9 bases are shared with TRBD1. Source: peripheral blood, taken 28 days after the second AZD1222 dose. This TCR was sampled from an adult who received the AZD1222 COVID-19 vaccine. CDR3 in amino acids: CASSTRGKGQGNTGELFF. For the CDR3, the DNA is TGTGCCAGCAGCACAAGGGGCAAGGGACAGGGTAACACCGGGGAGCTGTTTTTT.